This entry describes one T cell receptor (beta chain). The record originates from a study of T cells in Graves' hyperthyroidism and ophthalmopathy. V gave up 6 bases and J gave up 2 bases; unmatched junction bases: 9. The CDR3 is 15 residues long. CDR1 is SGHTA and CDR2 is FQGNSA in the germline V gene. TCR beta CDR3 sequences were amplified from RNA transcripts. An initial round of RT-PCR targeting the TCR CDR3 relied on the HTBI primer set. TCRdb reprocessed the multiplex PCR reads with MiXCR, giving one entry per CDR3 protein. The profile covers about 620,000 distinct CDR3 sequences, with 16% appearing a single time and 3.8% taken by the ten largest.

This TCR was recovered from a woman in her 30s with Graves' hyperthyroidism. Source material: blood. The chain uses TRBV7-2 and TRBJ2-7; 8 bases line up with TRBD2. For the CDR3, the DNA is TGTGCCAGCAGGCAAGCCCCGACTAGCGCCTACGAGCAGTACTTC. Its protein is CASRQAPTSAYEQYF.